The clone carrying this T cell receptor beta chain turned up a few times. Its antigen is unknown. The data stem from a study of blood T cells in healthy people across ages. No fewer than 7 million PBMCs went into each sample. With a J-beta primer mix and a sample-barcoded 5' primer, a second PCR ran about 6 to 11 cycles. Via MiXCR, TCRdb re-called the 5' RACE reads, giving one row per CDR3 protein. The sample yields about 670,000 distinct CDR3 sequences, around 52% seen once. Notes on the study in general: Estimates drawn from one million T cells were deemed to understate diversity. Donor CMV infection status was unknown, possibly confounding age-related changes in expanded clonotypes. The recorded TCR beta diversity per million T cells decreased in a roughly linear manner with age.

Germline V lookup: CDR1 SNHLY, CDR2 FYNNEI. Trimming cost V 4 bases and J 6 bases; bases outside gene matches: 3. The CDR3 is 13 amino acids. The sample taken for sequencing was blood. The sequence derives from an elderly woman in good health. The chain recombines TRBV2 with TRBJ2-3, with 8 bases aligning to TRBD2. The CDR3 sequence is CASSGRLADTQYF. DNA for the CDR3: TGTGCCAGCAGTGGGAGACTAGCGGATACGCAGTATTTT.